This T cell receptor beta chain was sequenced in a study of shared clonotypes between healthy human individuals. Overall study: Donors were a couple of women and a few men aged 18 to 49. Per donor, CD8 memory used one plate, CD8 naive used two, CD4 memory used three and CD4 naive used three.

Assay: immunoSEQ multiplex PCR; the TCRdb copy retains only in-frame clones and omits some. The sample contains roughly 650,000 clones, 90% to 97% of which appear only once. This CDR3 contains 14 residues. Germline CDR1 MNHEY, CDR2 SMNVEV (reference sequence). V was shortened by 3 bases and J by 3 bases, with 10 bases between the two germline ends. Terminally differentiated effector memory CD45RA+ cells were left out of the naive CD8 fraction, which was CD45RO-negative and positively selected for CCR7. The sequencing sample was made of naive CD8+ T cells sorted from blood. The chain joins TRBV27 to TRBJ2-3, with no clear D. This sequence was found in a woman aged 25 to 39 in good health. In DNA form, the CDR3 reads TGTGCCAGCAGTTTTGTACCAAAAACAGATACGCAGTATTTT. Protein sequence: CASSFVPKTDTQYF.